Each of the 32 T cell receptor beta chains below was sequenced from the same sample in a study of T cells expressing NK-cell markers. TCRdb reprocessed the 5' RACE reads, with one entry per CDR3 protein and no DNA. The sample data list about 150,000 distinct CDR3 sequences. Input material: blood T cells: a sorted CD56 or NKG2C T cell subset, CD4+ or CD8+ T cells, or bulk PBMC T cells (not recorded which). All receptors come from a man aged 18 to 30 in good health.

The rearrangement links TRBV7-9 to TRBJ2-1; the D call from TCRdb, TRBD2, cannot be confirmed without DNA. Germline assignment: CDR1 SEHNR and CDR2 FQNEAQ (reference sequence). The CDR3 runs to 13 residues. CDR3 loop: CASRREVGNEQFF.

The V call is TRBV6-2 or TRBV6-3, the J call TRBJ2-1; TCRdb proposes TRBD2, but this gene call is untestable without DNA. Germline CDR1 and CDR2: MNHEY and SVGEGT. There are 16 residues in the CDR3. CDR3 loop: CASSLTRVGGYNEQFF.

The genes are TRBV13 and TRBJ2-2. The germline gives CDR1 PRHDT, CDR2 FYEKMQ (reference sequence). The CDR3 spans 16 residues. This CDR3 is CASSLRRRSNTGELFF.

V usage is TRBV20-1 and J usage is TRBJ2-1; without DNA, the TCRdb call of TRBD2 cannot be checked. Germline assignment: CDR1 DFQATT and CDR2 SNEGSKA (reference sequence). The CDR3 has 17 amino acids. CDR3 protein: CSARSLEAGLSYNEQFF.

The gene calls are TRBV3-1 and TRBJ2-7; the TRBD1 assignment by TCRdb is unverifiable without DNA. CDR1 LGHDT and CDR2 YNNKEL come from the germline V gene (reference sequence). The CDR3 is 14 amino acids. The CDR3 reads CASSPGTSSYEQYF.

The chain has TRBV19 and TRBJ2-1. Looked up from germline, CDR1 is LNHDA and CDR2 is SQIVND (reference sequence). This CDR3 comprises 12 residues. Here the CDR3 reads CASSIGSSEQFF.

The J gene is TRBJ2-3, the V gene TRBV9; without DNA, the TCRdb call of TRBD1 cannot be checked. There are 15 residues in the CDR3. Germline loops: CDR1 SGDLS, CDR2 YYNGEE. CDR3 sequence reads: CASSAQTGLPDTQYF.

The V call is TRBV10-3, the J call TRBJ2-1; TCRdb selects TRBD2, and the lack of DNA leaves this call unchecked. From germline, CDR1 is ENHRY and CDR2 SYGVKD. The length of the CDR3 is 14 residues. CDR3 region: CAIGPSDSGNEQFF.

This sequence joins TRBV19 and TRBJ2-1; as DNA is missing, the TRBD2 call by TCRdb cannot be tested. Germline lookup yields CDR1 LNHDA and CDR2 SQIVND (reference sequence). The CDR3 covers 15 residues. This chain's CDR3 is CASSSLTSGKSEQFF.

The genes are TRBV5-8 and TRBJ2-1; TCRdb gives TRBD1 as the D gene, but with no DNA this cannot be confirmed. The CDR3 totals 14 residues. The germline V gene has CDR1 SGHTS and CDR2 YDEGEE. CDR3 region: CASSLDQGFDEQFF.

The chain carries TRBV6-5 and TRBJ1-4; the TRBD1 assignment by TCRdb is unverifiable without DNA. The CDR3 has 16 residues. CDR1 and CDR2 from the germline V gene are MNHEY and SVGAGI. CDR3 sequence reads: CASSYSIFTGNEKLFF.

V gene TRBV7-2 combines with J gene TRBJ2-3; TCRdb proposes TRBD2, but this gene call is untestable without DNA. Per germline, CDR1 SGHTA and CDR2 FQGNSA. The CDR3 covers 16 residues. CDR3 amino acids: CASSLAAGGPIDTQYF.

This chain links TRBV12-3 or TRBV12-4 with TRBJ2-2. The CDR3 is 15 residues long. The CDR3 loop is CASTSPGPNTGELFF.

The J gene is TRBJ2-7, the V gene TRBV5-5; TCRdb returns TRBD1, unconfirmable since there is no DNA. This CDR3 spans 14 amino acids. Germline CDR1 is SGHKS and CDR2 is YYEKEE (reference sequence). The chain's CDR3 is CASSSSPGSYEQYF.

This chain joins TRBV5-1 and TRBJ1-4. This CDR3 is 11 amino acids long. Germline-derived CDR1 and CDR2 are SGHRS and YFSETQ. CDR3 sequence: CASSFPQRLFF.

The chain uses TRBV3-1 and TRBJ1-1. CDR3 length equals 15 residues. Germline V gene sequence: CDR1 LGHDT, CDR2 YNNKEL (reference sequence). This chain's CDR3 is CASSQPRTGNTEAFF.

The rearrangement uses TRBV5-4 and TRBJ2-1; the TRBD1 assignment by TCRdb is unverifiable without DNA. The CDR3 sequence is 12 residues long. The V gene's germline CDR1 is SGHNT and CDR2 YYREEE (reference sequence). CDR3 amino acids: CASSDRGPEQFF.

This chain connects TRBV7-2 to TRBJ2-1. Germline V lookup: CDR1 SGHTA, CDR2 FQGNSA. The CDR3 has 14 residues. The CDR3 loop is CASSSVGLHNEQFF.

The V gene is TRBV3-1, the J gene TRBJ2-3; TCRdb picks TRBD1, but there is no DNA to check that call. The CDR3 is made up of 15 amino acids. The germline CDR1 and CDR2 sequences are LGHDT and YNNKEL (reference sequence). The CDR3 sequence: CASSQVEGATDTQYF.

V usage is TRBV27 and J usage is TRBJ2-5; the TCRdb D gene call, TRBD2, has no DNA to confirm it. The CDR3 totals 14 residues. Germline V gene lookup returns CDR1 MNHEY and CDR2 SMNVEV (reference sequence). The CDR3 sequence: CASSVTSGQETQYF.

The gene calls are TRBV6-2 or TRBV6-3 and TRBJ2-2. The germline V gene has CDR1 MNHEY and CDR2 SVGEGT. The CDR3 is 15 amino acids. The CDR3 sequence is CASSYYGPNTGELFF.

The chain employs TRBV2 and TRBJ1-5. This CDR3 has 15 amino acids. Germline V CDR1 and CDR2: SNHLY, FYNNEI. The CDR3 here is CASSGGRLSSQPQHF.

This chain links TRBV7-7 with TRBJ2-2; TCRdb's D call of TRBD1 is untestable without DNA. CDR3 length: 14 residues. Germline V lookup: CDR1 SSHAT, CDR2 FNYEAQ (reference sequence). This chain's CDR3 is CASSPDRATGELFF.

CDR3 in amino acids: CASSIGPTSGRVAISYNEQFF. The J gene is TRBJ2-1, the V gene TRBV19; no DNA is available, so the TRBD2 call from TCRdb remains unchecked. The CDR3 spans 21 residues. The germline CDR1 and CDR2 sequences are LNHDA and SQIVND (reference sequence).

The V call is TRBV12-3 or TRBV12-4, the J call TRBJ2-1; the TRBD2 assignment by TCRdb is unverifiable without DNA. This CDR3 contains 13 residues. CDR3 sequence: CASTMGVRNEQFF.

The V gene is TRBV6-1, the J gene TRBJ1-1. The CDR3 totals 15 residues. The germline V gene has CDR1 MNHNS and CDR2 SASEGT. This CDR3 reads CASRKRNWWNTEAFF.

This chain links TRBV6-5 with TRBJ2-1; TCRdb indicates TRBD2, and absent DNA this call remains unverified. From germline, CDR1 is MNHEY and CDR2 SVGAGI. This CDR3 spans 14 amino acids. CDR3 sequence reads: CASSYSAGNNEQFF.

The rearrangement joins TRBV21-1 to TRBJ1-5; the TCRdb D gene call, TRBD1, has no DNA to confirm it. TRBV21-1 is an annotated pseudogene. The CDR3 totals 16 residues. CDR3 sequence: CASSKVGGCRNQPQHF.

This chain links TRBV7-2 with TRBJ2-1; TCRdb's assignment of TRBD2 cannot be checked, as there is no DNA. CDR3 size: 17 residues. Germline lookup yields CDR1 SGHTA and CDR2 FQGNSA. CDR3 amino acids: CASSLAGSGSSYNEQFF.

This rearrangement joins TRBV4-3 to TRBJ2-6. The CDR3 sequence is 15 residues long. Germline V gene data show CDR1 as LGHNA and CDR2 as YSLEER. CDR3 sequence reads: CASSPVHSGANVLTF.

The chain carries TRBV11-2 and TRBJ2-1. The CDR3 loop spans 15 amino acids. Germline CDR1 is SGHAT and CDR2 is FQNNGV. CDR3 amino acids: CASSATGSSYNEQFF. Drawing the rest from reference TRBV11-2 and TRBJ2-1, the complete variable domain is EAGVAQSPRYKIIEKRQSVAFWCNPISGHATLYWYQQILGQGPKLLIQFQNNGVVDDSQLPKDRFSAERLKGVDSTLKIQPAKLEDSAVYLCASSATGSSYNEQFFGPGTRLTVL.

V and J are TRBV24-1 and TRBJ2-1; TCRdb's D gene call, TRBD2, goes unchecked for lack of DNA. Germline loops: CDR1 KGHDR, CDR2 SFDVKD. The CDR3 is 15 residues long. CDR3 amino acids: CATSDWTGLPDEQFF.